The rows below give T cell receptor beta chains drawn from one sample of a study of cytomegalovirus exposure and HLA in healthy donors. Data came from immunoSEQ multiplex PCR; TCRdb stores just in-frame clones and leaves some out. The table records about 110,000 clones, 65% to 75% of them present only once. Sequencing input: PBMCs. These TCRs come from a man aged 40-55 years in good health and CMV-seropositive. Each CDR3 is given with its conserved first and last residue. A D gene is named only where the DNA matches it firmly. Rows may omit the clone size; those that give it use once, few, many or a size class.

j_gene	abundance	d_gene	v_gene	CDR3aa	CDR3nt
TRBJ2-2	-	TRBD2	TRBV19	CASSAGLAGVPGELFF	TGTGCCAGTAGCGCGGGACTAGCGGGAGTACCCGGGGAGCTGTTTTTT
TRBJ1-5	-	TRBD1	TRBV6-6	CASSYRTGGSNQPQHF	TGTGCCAGCAGTTACCGGACAGGTGGTAGCAATCAGCCCCAGCATTTT
TRBJ1-5	once	-	TRBV7-9	CASSAGGNQPQHF	TGTGCCAGCAGCGCGGGGGGCAATCAGCCCCAGCATTTT
TRBJ1-2	few	TRBD1	TRBV7-9	CASSGLQGDSYGYTF	TGTGCCAGCAGCGGGCTACAGGGGGATTCCTATGGCTACACCTTC
TRBJ2-3	-	TRBD2	TRBV19	CASSIGLAGSTDTQYF	TGTGCCAGTAGTATCGGCCTAGCGGGAAGCACAGATACGCAGTATTTT
TRBJ1-1	-	TRBD1	TRBV6-6	CASSTGTGRSEAFF	TGTGCCAGCAGTACTGGGACAGGGCGGTCTGAAGCTTTCTTT
TRBJ2-7	-	TRBD1	TRBV4-1	CASSQDPQGAGYEQYF	TGCGCCAGCAGCCAAGATCCCCAGGGGGCAGGATACGAGCAGTACTTC
TRBJ2-7	-	-	TRBV28	CASSSHRVSPYEQYF	TGTGCCAGCAGTTCTCACAGGGTTAGCCCCTACGAGCAGTACTTC
TRBJ2-5	-	-	TRBV5-4	CASSLVGVTGRETQYF	TGTGCCAGCAGCTTGGTGGGGGTGACAGGTAGAGAGACCCAGTACTTC
TRBJ2-7	-	TRBD1	TRBV5-1	CASSPRDRGLYEQYF	TGCGCCAGCAGCCCTCGGGACAGGGGGCTCTACGAGCAGTACTTC
TRBJ2-1	once	TRBD2	TRBV5-4	CASRQSSGSLPTEQFF	TGTGCCAGCAGACAGTCTAGCGGGAGCCTTCCTACTGAGCAGTTCTTC
TRBJ1-5	few	-	TRBV9	CASSVEGRVNQPQHF	TGTGCCAGCAGCGTAGAGGGCAGGGTGAATCAGCCCCAGCATTTT
TRBJ2-1	-	-	TRBV5-4	CAIPSRNNEQFF	TGTGCCATACCGAGCAGGAACAATGAGCAGTTCTTC
TRBJ2-5	-	-	TRBV5-5	CASSLGPIPGEETQYF	TGTGCCAGCAGCTTGGGCCCAATTCCAGGGGAAGAGACCCAGTACTTC
TRBJ2-1	-	TRBD2	TRBV7-2	CASSPDVAGTGFF	TGTGCCAGCAGCCCAGATGTAGCGGGAACGGGGTTCTTC
TRBJ1-1	-	-	TRBV12-5	CASGLVLGAPPETEAFF	TGTGCTAGTGGTTTGGTACTGGGGGCCCCTCCGGAGACTGAAGCTTTCTTT
TRBJ2-7	-	TRBD2	TRBV4-1	CASSQVASGRYEQYF	TGCGCCAGCAGCCAAGTGGCTAGCGGGAGGTACGAGCAGTACTTC
TRBJ1-4	-	-	TRBV18	CASRVAATNEKLFF	TGTGCCAGCCGAGTAGCGGCAACTAATGAAAAACTGTTTTTT
TRBJ2-2	-	-	TRBV7-6	CASSENGVHYTGELFF	TGTGCCAGCAGCGAAAACGGGGTACATTACACCGGGGAGCTGTTTTTT
TRBJ2-3	-	-	TRBV13	CASSSPVMADTDTQYF	TGTGCCAGCAGCTCACCTGTAATGGCGGACACAGATACGCAGTATTTT
TRBJ2-5	-	TRBD2	TRBV4-2	CALKRSGINQETQYF	TGTGCCCTAAAACGTAGCGGGATCAATCAAGAGACCCAGTACTTC
TRBJ2-7	-	-	TRBV27	CASSDPGSHEQYF	TGTGCCAGCAGTGACCCAGGGTCCCACGAGCAGTACTTC
TRBJ2-1	few	TRBD2	TRBV5-4	CASPGTSGSNEQFF	TGTGCCAGCCCCGGGACTAGCGGGAGTAATGAGCAGTTCTTC
TRBJ2-4	-	-	TRBV4-1	CASSQEEGRVNIQYF	TGCGCCAGCAGCCAAGAGGAGGGAAGGGTGAACATTCAGTACTTC
TRBJ2-2	-	-	TRBV7-9	CASSLIVGELFF	TGTGCCAGCAGCTTAATAGTCGGGGAGCTGTTTTTT
TRBJ2-1	-	TRBD2	TRBV5-1	CASSKGLADEQFF	TGCGCCAGCAGCAAGGGACTAGCGGACGAGCAGTTCTTC
TRBJ2-4	-	-	TRBV6-1	CASREGAGNIQYF	TGTGCCAGCAGGGAGGGGGCAGGAAACATTCAGTACTTC
TRBJ1-1	-	TRBD1	TRBV10-1	CASSEGTGGLNTEAFF	TGCGCCAGCAGTGAGGGGACAGGGGGCTTGAACACTGAAGCTTTCTTT
TRBJ2-1	-	TRBD2	TRBV30	CGRRESEDEQFF	TGTGGGCGGCGGGAGAGTGAGGATGAGCAGTTCTTC
TRBJ1-1	-	TRBD1	TRBV5-5	CASSFGGQGTPEAFF	TGTGCCAGCAGCTTCGGAGGACAGGGGACCCCTGAAGCTTTCTTT
TRBJ2-3	once	-	TRBV7-3	CASSLMGLSTDTQYF	TGTGCCAGCAGCTTAATGGGACTTAGTACAGATACGCAGTATTTT
TRBJ2-1	-	TRBD2	TRBV10-2	CASCPSTSGRFGNEQFF	TGCGCCAGCTGTCCATCGACTAGCGGGAGGTTCGGCAATGAGCAGTTCTTC
TRBJ1-1	-	-	TRBV5-6	CASSLWGGPDTEAFF	TGTGCCAGCAGCTTGTGGGGGGGCCCGGACACTGAAGCTTTCTTT
TRBJ2-3	-	-	TRBV18	CASSPPTVGTQYF	TGTGCCAGCTCACCTCCGACAGTGGGTACGCAGTATTTT
TRBJ2-1	-	-	TRBV6-5	CASSYRPSVGNEQFF	TGTGCCAGCAGTTACCGGCCCAGCGTAGGTAATGAGCAGTTCTTC
TRBJ2-3	-	-	TRBV7-3	CASSLLGSTDTQYF	TGTGCCAGCAGCCTACTAGGAAGCACAGATACGCAGTATTTT
TRBJ2-7	-	-	TRBV5-8	CASSIRGYEQYF	TGTGCCAGCAGCATAAGGGGATACGAGCAGTACTTC
TRBJ1-2	-	-	TRBV29-1	CSVEQQGMNGYTF	TGCAGCGTTGAACAGCAGGGGATGAATGGCTACACCTTC
TRBJ1-3	-	-	TRBV7-6	CTSSLDRSSGNTIYF	TGTACCAGCAGCTTAGACAGGAGCTCTGGAAACACCATATATTTT
TRBJ2-7	-	-	TRBV20-1	CSSKDTYEQYF	TGCAGTTCGAAGGACACCTACGAGCAGTACTTC
TRBJ2-6	-	-	TRBV2	CASSESAGSGANVLTF	TGTGCCAGCAGTGAGTCTGCGGGATCTGGGGCCAACGTCCTGACTTTC
TRBJ2-7	once	TRBD1	TRBV29-1	CSVELGQGSYEQYF	TGCAGCGTGGAATTGGGACAGGGCTCCTACGAGCAGTACTTC
TRBJ2-5	-	TRBD1	TRBV5-1	CASSPHGTEETQYF	TGCGCCAGCAGCCCACACGGGACAGAAGAGACCCAGTACTTC
TRBJ1-2	-	TRBD1	TRBV6-6	CASLQGGGYTF	TGTGCCAGCCTACAGGGGGGTGGCTACACCTTC
TRBJ2-5	-	TRBD1	TRBV4-1	CASSHPTGGEETQYF	TGCGCCAGCAGCCATCCCACAGGGGGTGAAGAGACCCAGTACTTC
TRBJ2-6	many	-	TRBV6-1	CASGGWKGANVLTF	TGTGCCAGCGGGGGCTGGAAGGGGGCCAACGTCCTGACTTTC
TRBJ1-2	-	-	TRBV5-1	CASSSNGWGRGYTF	TGCGCCAGCAGCTCAAACGGGTGGGGCAGAGGCTACACCTTC
TRBJ1-1	-	-	TRBV29-1	CSAYSRGELGTEAFF	TGCAGCGCCTACTCACGGGGGGAACTGGGCACTGAAGCTTTCTTT
TRBJ2-7	-	TRBD2	TRBV19	CASKEASGFTYEQYF	TGTGCCAGTAAAGAGGCTAGCGGGTTTACCTACGAGCAGTACTTC
TRBJ2-1	-	TRBD2	TRBV6-1	CASLPSSGGINEQFF	TGTGCCAGCCTTCCCTCTAGCGGGGGCATCAATGAGCAGTTCTTC
TRBJ1-1	-	-	TRBV29-1	CSAGGNRNTEAFF	TGCAGCGCTGGGGGGAATAGGAACACTGAAGCTTTCTTT
TRBJ2-1	-	TRBD2	TRBV2	CASSESAGGYNEQFF	TGTGCCAGCAGTGAATCAGCGGGAGGTTACAATGAGCAGTTCTTC
TRBJ2-1	-	TRBD2	TRBV14	CASSQGTSGPSHEQFF	TGTGCCAGCAGCCAGGGGACTAGCGGACCCTCTCATGAGCAGTTCTTC